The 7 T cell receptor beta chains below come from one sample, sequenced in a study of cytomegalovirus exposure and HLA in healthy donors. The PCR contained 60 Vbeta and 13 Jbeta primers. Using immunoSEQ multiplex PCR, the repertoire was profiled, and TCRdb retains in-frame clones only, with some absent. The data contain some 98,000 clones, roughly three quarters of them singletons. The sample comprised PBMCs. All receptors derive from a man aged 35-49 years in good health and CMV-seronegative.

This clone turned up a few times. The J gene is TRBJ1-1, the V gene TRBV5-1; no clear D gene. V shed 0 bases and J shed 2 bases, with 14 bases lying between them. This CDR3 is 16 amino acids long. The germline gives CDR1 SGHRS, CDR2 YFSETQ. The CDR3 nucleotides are TGCGCCAGCAGCTTGGGGCAGGCTACCTTAAACACTGAAGCTTTCTTT. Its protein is CASSLGQATLNTEAFF.

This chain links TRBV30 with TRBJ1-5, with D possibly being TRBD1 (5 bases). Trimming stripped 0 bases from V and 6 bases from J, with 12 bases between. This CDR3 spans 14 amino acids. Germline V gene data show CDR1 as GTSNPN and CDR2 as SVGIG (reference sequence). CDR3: CAWSVAQGGQPQHF. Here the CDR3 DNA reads TGTGCCTGGAGTGTAGCCCAGGGAGGTCAGCCCCAGCATTTT.

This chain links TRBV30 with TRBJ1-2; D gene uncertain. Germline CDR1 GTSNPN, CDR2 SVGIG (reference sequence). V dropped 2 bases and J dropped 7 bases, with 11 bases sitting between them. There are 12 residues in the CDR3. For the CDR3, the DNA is TGTGCCTGGAGTTCTGTGGGAGGTGGCTACACCTTC. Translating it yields CAWSSVGGGYTF.

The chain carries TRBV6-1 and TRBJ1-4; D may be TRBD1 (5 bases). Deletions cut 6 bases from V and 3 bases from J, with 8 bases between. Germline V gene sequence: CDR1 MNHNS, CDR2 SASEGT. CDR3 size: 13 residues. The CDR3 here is CASRGGANEKLFF. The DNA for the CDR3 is TGTGCCAGCAGGGGAGGGGCTAATGAAAAACTGTTTTTT.

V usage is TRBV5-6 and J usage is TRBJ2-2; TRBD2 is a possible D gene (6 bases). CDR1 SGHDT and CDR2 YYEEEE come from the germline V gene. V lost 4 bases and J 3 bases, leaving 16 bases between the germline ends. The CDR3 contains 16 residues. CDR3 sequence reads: CASSPAGGMDTGELFF. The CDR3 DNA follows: TGTGCCAGCAGCCCGGCCGGGGGTATGGACACCGGGGAGCTGTTTTTT.

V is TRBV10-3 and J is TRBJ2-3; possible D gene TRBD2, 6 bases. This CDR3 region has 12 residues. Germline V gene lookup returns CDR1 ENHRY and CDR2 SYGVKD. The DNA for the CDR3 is TGTGCGGTCCGGGGGAGCACAGATACGCAGTATTTT. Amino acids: CAVRGSTDTQYF.

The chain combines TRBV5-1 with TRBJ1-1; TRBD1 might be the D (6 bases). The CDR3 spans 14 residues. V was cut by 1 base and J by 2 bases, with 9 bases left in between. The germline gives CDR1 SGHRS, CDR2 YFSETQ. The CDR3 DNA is TGCGCCAGCAGCTTGACACAGGGAAACACTGAAGCTTTCTTT. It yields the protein CASSLTQGNTEAFF.